This T cell receptor (beta chain) was captured by sequencing in a study of long-term antiretroviral therapy in people with HIV. Study outcomes and limitations: Pre-ART expanded clones dominated the repertoire at every time point.

The CDR3 consists of 15 residues. The V and J ends lost 2 bases and 0 bases, in that order; junction bases with no gene match: 3. Germline V CDR1 and CDR2: MNHNY, SVGAGI (reference sequence). The assay used was immunoSEQ (version v3.0), run at survey level. Method: immunoSEQ multiplex PCR; TCRdb's copy keeps in-frame clones and lacks some. Of tens of thousands of clones listed, over 90% are singletons. Points on this clone: Its antigen is not identified.

V usage is TRBV6-6 and J usage is TRBJ1-2; 7 nucleotides line up with TRBD1. The clonotype originates from a woman aged 50 to 60 with HIV. Sequencing was performed on unsorted PBMCs, taken 3.7 years after starting antiretroviral therapy. The CDR3 DNA reads TGTGCCAGCAGTTACCAACAGGGGACTAACTATGGCTACACCTTC. Its translation is CASSYQQGTNYGYTF.